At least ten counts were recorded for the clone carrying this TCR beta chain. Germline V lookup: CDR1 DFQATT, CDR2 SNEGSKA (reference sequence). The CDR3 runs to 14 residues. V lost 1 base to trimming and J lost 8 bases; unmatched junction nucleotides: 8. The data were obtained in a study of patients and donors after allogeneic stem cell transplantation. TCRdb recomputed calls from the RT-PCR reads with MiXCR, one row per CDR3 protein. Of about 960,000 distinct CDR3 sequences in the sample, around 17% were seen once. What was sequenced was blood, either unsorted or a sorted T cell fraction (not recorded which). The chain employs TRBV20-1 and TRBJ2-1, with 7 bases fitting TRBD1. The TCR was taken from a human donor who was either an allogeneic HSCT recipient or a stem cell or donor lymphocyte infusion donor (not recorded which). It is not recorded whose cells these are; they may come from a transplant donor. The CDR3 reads CSARGQGVVYEQFF. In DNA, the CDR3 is TGCAGTGCTAGAGGGCAGGGGGTAGTCTATGAGCAGTTCTTC.